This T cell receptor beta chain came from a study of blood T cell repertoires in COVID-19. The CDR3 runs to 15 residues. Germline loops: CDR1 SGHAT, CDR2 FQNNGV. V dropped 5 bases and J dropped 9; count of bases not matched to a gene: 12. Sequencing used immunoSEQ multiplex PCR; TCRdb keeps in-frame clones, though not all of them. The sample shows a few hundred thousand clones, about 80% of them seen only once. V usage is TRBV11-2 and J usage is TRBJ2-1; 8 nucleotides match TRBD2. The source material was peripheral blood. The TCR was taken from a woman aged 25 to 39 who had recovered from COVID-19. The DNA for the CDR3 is TGTGCCAGCAGCCGCATAACGAGCGGGAGAGGTGAGCAGTTCTTC. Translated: CASSRITSGRGEQFF. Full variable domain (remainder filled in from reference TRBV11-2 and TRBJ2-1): EAGVAQSPRYKIIEKRQSVAFWCNPISGHATLYWYQQILGQGPKLLIQFQNNGVVDDSQLPKDRFSAERLKGVDSTLKIQPAKLEDSAVYLCASSRITSGRGEQFFGPGTRLTVL.